The 7 T cell receptor beta chains given below trace back to one sample, sequenced in a study of T cell changes during pregnancy in multiple sclerosis. Assay: immunoSEQ multiplex PCR; the TCRdb copy retains only in-frame clones and omits some. The sample shows approximately 84,000 clones, about 94% of them seen only once. The sequencing used peripheral blood, collected in the second trimester of pregnancy. The receptors derive from a female donor in good health, enrolled as a control in a pregnancy study.

The chain carries TRBV6-1 and TRBJ2-1; TRBD2 matches 8 bases. The ends lost 10 bases at V and 1 base at J; junction bases unmatched: 3. Germline assignment: CDR1 MNHNS and CDR2 SASEGT. CDR3 length: 13 residues. The chain's CDR3 is CATSSGSYNEQFF. The DNA for the CDR3 is TGTGCCACGTCTAGCGGGTCCTACAATGAGCAGTTCTTC.

This chain joins TRBV19 and TRBJ1-1; 7 positions match TRBD1. Germline assignment: CDR1 LNHDA and CDR2 SQIVND (reference sequence). The junction had 2 bases not matched to a gene; V was cut back by 8 bases and J by 2 bases. The CDR3 loop spans 12 amino acids. The CDR3 is CASRTGNTEAFF. CDR3 in DNA: TGTGCCAGTCGGACAGGTAACACTGAAGCTTTCTTT.

V is TRBV29-1 and J is TRBJ2-3; D unclear. The CDR3 covers 14 residues. V lost 0 bases, J lost 5 bases, and 12 bases lay in between. Germline V CDR1 and CDR2: SQVTM, ANQGSEA. The CDR3 DNA is TGCAGCGTTGAAGACGAGAGCCCCGGAGATACGCAGTATTTT. Protein: CSVEDESPGDTQYF.

The chain uses TRBV7-8 and TRBJ2-1, with D uncertain. The CDR3 runs 14 residues. Germline V gives CDR1 SGHVS, CDR2 FQNEAQ. V shed 8 bases and J shed 8 bases, with 19 bases lying between them. CDR3: CASGESPLGYEQFF. The CDR3 bases are TGTGCCAGCGGCGAGTCACCCCTCGGGTATGAGCAGTTCTTC.

The genes are TRBV27 and TRBJ2-7, with TRBD2 matching 7 bases. V lost 5 bases to trimming and J lost 2 bases; unmatched junction nucleotides: 9. This CDR3 is 15 amino acids long. In germline, CDR1 is MNHEY, CDR2 SMNVEV (reference sequence). In nucleotides, the CDR3 is TGTGCCAGCAGTGCCCAGGGACTATCAACCTACGAGCAGTACTTC. This codes for CASSAQGLSTYEQYF.

As concerns this clone: The junction departs from the called germline gene at one end, perhaps through a read error. The chain recombines TRBV7-7 with TRBJ2-3; 7 positions match TRBD1. The length of the CDR3 is 14 residues. Germline values: CDR1 SSHAT, CDR2 FNYEAQ (reference sequence). The CDR3 nucleotides read TGTGCTAGCAGCCTAACAGGGGGCACAGATACGCAGTATTTT. Translated: CASSLTGGTDTQYF.

The chain links TRBV7-2 to TRBJ2-5; 10 bases fit TRBD2. V trimming: 6 bases; J trimming: 3 bases; junction bases outside the gene matches: 4. CDR3 length equals 14 residues. Germline loops: CDR1 SGHTA, CDR2 FQGNSA. The CDR3 region is CASSSGLAKETQYF. DNA of the CDR3: TGTGCCAGCAGTTCGGGACTAGCGAAAGAGACCCAGTACTTC.